One and the same sample provided the 18 T cell receptor beta chains below, sequenced in a study of CXCR3-negative and CXCR3-positive naive CD8 T cells. Findings and caveats of the study: TRB CDR3s were more hydrophobic in CXCR3-positive than in CXCR3-negative naive cells.

The antigens these receptors bind are not known. cDNA libraries for TRB were generated by 5' RACE incorporating UMI labels. TCRdb reprocessed the 5' RACE reads, with one entry per CDR3 protein and no DNA. The sample has some 85,000 distinct CDR3 sequences, and its top ten clones hold almost 0.55%. Material: naive CXCR3+ CD8+ T cells from blood. Stated subset: CD45RO-CCR7+CD27+CD95- naive CD8+ T cells expressing CXCR3 (TNR3+). All receptors come from a human donor in good health. Some clones in this sample may be carry-over from other donors' samples.

This chain links TRBV6-2 or TRBV6-3 with TRBJ2-5. Looked up from germline, CDR1 is MNHEY and CDR2 is SVGEGT. The CDR3 consists of 16 residues. The CDR3 sequence is CASSYSSRGVQETQYF.

This rearrangement joins TRBV29-1 to TRBJ2-3; as DNA is missing, the TRBD1 call by TCRdb cannot be tested. Germline V lookup: CDR1 SQVTM, CDR2 ANQGSEA. CDR3 length equals 14 residues. CDR3 loop: CSVSLRDTTDTQYF.

V usage is TRBV14 and J usage is TRBJ2-3; TCRdb outputs TRBD1, but without DNA this stays unchecked. Germline V gene sequence: CDR1 SGHDN, CDR2 FVKESK. The CDR3 is 15 residues long. The chain's CDR3 is CASSPTGGVTDTQYF. Based on the CDR3 plus reference TRBV14 and TRBJ2-3, the full variable domain is EAGVTQFPSHSVIEKGQTVTLRCDPISGHDNLYWYRRVMGKEIKFLLHFVKESKQDESGMPNNRFLAERTGGTYSTLKVQPAELEDSGVYFCASSPTGGVTDTQYFGPGTRLTVL.

The chain recombines TRBV12-3 or TRBV12-4 with TRBJ2-5; TCRdb outputs TRBD1, but without DNA this stays unchecked. There are 15 residues in the CDR3. CDR3 sequence: CASSQAGTGEETQYF.

The V call is TRBV11-2, the J call TRBJ2-1; TCRdb outputs TRBD2, but without DNA this stays unchecked. CDR1 SGHAT and CDR2 FQNNGV come from the germline V gene. The CDR3 covers 15 residues. The CDR3 is CASNTGLAEYNEQFF.

The chain couples TRBV19 to TRBJ2-1; the TRBD2 assignment by TCRdb is unverifiable without DNA. Germline assignment: CDR1 LNHDA and CDR2 SQIVND (reference sequence). This CDR3 contains 15 residues. The CDR3 here is CASSISVGEGNEQFF.

The rearrangement uses TRBV28 and TRBJ2-2; TCRdb picks TRBD1, but there is no DNA to check that call. Looked up from germline, CDR1 is MDHEN and CDR2 is SYDVKM. This CDR3 comprises 13 residues. This CDR3 reads CASRPQGPGELFF.

This sequence joins TRBV20-1 and TRBJ2-7; lacking DNA, the TRBD1 call made by TCRdb goes unchecked. Germline assignment: CDR1 DFQATT and CDR2 SNEGSKA (reference sequence). This CDR3 is 13 amino acids long. The CDR3 spells CSARGRASYEQYF.

The chain employs TRBV5-1 and TRBJ1-5; the D gene TCRdb calls, TRBD1, cannot be checked with no DNA. There are 15 residues in the CDR3. Germline V gene sequence: CDR1 SGHRS, CDR2 YFSETQ. The CDR3 is CASSLAGGPNQPQHF.

The chain uses TRBV29-1 and TRBJ2-2; TCRdb's D call of TRBD2 is untestable without DNA. Germline lookup yields CDR1 SQVTM and CDR2 ANQGSEA. The CDR3 runs 15 residues. The CDR3 sequence: CSVSFGTSGTGELFF.

The rearrangement uses TRBV7-9 and TRBJ2-2; TCRdb outputs TRBD2, but without DNA this stays unchecked. The CDR3 sequence is 19 residues long. Germline CDR1 and CDR2: SEHNR and FQNEAQ (reference sequence). CDR3 protein: CASTLEGGGQAAAGGELFF.

The rearrangement joins TRBV29-1 to TRBJ2-1; TCRdb selects TRBD2, and the lack of DNA leaves this call unchecked. CDR3 length: 14 amino acids. Germline-derived CDR1 and CDR2 are SQVTM and ANQGSEA. The chain's CDR3 is CSANSGRYYNEQFF.

The chain recombines TRBV7-6 with TRBJ2-1; TCRdb's D gene call, TRBD2, goes unchecked for lack of DNA. CDR1 and CDR2 (germline): SGHVS, FNYEAQ. The CDR3 has 16 amino acids. This CDR3 is CASSPIAGGPENEQFF.

The genes are TRBV20-1 and TRBJ1-1. CDR1 is DFQATT and CDR2 is SNEGSKA in the germline V gene (reference sequence). The CDR3 is 14 residues long. The CDR3 spells CSARIMFLNTEAFF.

The chain has TRBV6-2 or TRBV6-3 and TRBJ1-1. The CDR3 spans 13 residues. Germline V CDR1 and CDR2: MNHEY, SVGEGT. CDR3 sequence reads: CASSAAENTEAFF.

The chain has TRBV25-1 and TRBJ2-7. Germline CDR1 and CDR2: MGHDK and SYGVNS. The CDR3 contains 13 residues. The CDR3 loop reads CASSVGTGYEQYF.

The rearrangement uses TRBV7-6 and TRBJ2-7; without DNA, the TCRdb call of TRBD1 cannot be checked. The CDR3 is 13 amino acids. Per germline, CDR1 SGHVS and CDR2 FNYEAQ. The CDR3 loop is CASSRGQGNEQYF.

This clonotype ranks as medium-sized in terms of frequency. CDR3 in amino acids: CASSLLSGVQETQYF. The chain uses TRBV28 and TRBJ2-5. This CDR3 has 15 amino acids. CDR1 is MDHEN, CDR2 SYDVKM, per germline.